This TCR beta chain was recovered during a study of blood T cell repertoires in COVID-19. TCRdb's table, derived via immunoSEQ multiplex PCR, lists solely in-frame clones and lacks some. The data show 200,000 to 250,000 clones, 81% seen once. The trim removed 3 bases at V and 9 bases at J, leaving 13 bases unmatched. Germline loops: CDR1 WNHNN, CDR2 SYGVQD (reference sequence). The CDR3 extends over 17 amino acids. The rearrangement uses TRBV10-1 and TRBJ2-1; the match to TRBD2 covers 11 bases. Source material: peripheral blood. This sequence originates from a woman aged 80 or older with COVID-19, enrolled during active disease. The CDR3 nucleotides are TGCGCCAGCAGTGATGGATTTAGCGGGGGGGCTGGAGGTGAGCAGTTCTTC. As protein: CASSDGFSGGAGGEQFF.